These T cell receptor beta chains were read from a single sample in a study of T cells in Graves' hyperthyroidism and ophthalmopathy. TCRdb redid the calling of the multiplex PCR reads with MiXCR, one entry per CDR3 protein. The sample comprises about 840,000 distinct CDR3 sequences, over 35% of which are singletons, and around 9.3% rests with the top ten. Sequencing input: blood. The receptors were sampled from a man between 18 and 35 years old with Graves' hyperthyroidism. Each CDR3 is given without its conserved first and last residue. D genes are given only for firm matches. Clone size appears in some rows only: once, few, many, or a class for an expanded clone.

ASKGQGISGNTIY,few,TRBV2,TRBD1,TRBJ1-3
ASSFGETEAF,many,TRBV7-9,NA,TRBJ1-1
ASRTGGDEQF,NA,TRBV11-2,TRBD1,NA
ASSSFIAGEGTEAF,once,TRBV7-1,NA,TRBJ1-1
ASSEAESEGYEQY,NA,TRBV6-1,NA,TRBJ2-7
ASSPGRGNTYEQY,NA,TRBV25-1,TRBD2,TRBJ2-7
SAGQGRNYGYT,NA,TRBV20-1,TRBD1,TRBJ1-2
ASAGPNTEAF,many,TRBV7-6,NA,TRBJ1-1
ASSSLRGRPYEQY,few,TRBV7-9,TRBD1,TRBJ2-7
ATSDLPLAGGPNGELF,NA,TRBV24-1,TRBD2,TRBJ2-2
ASIGSSYGYT,once,TRBV2,NA,TRBJ1-2
ASSLGLPVALGVKETQY,once,TRBV7-8,NA,TRBJ2-5
SVQGTAGELF,many,TRBV29-1,NA,TRBJ2-2
SVTGLGSETQY,NA,TRBV29-1,TRBD2,TRBJ2-5
ASSPNPSNTGELF,many,TRBV9,NA,TRBJ2-2
ASSAQGGDYT,many,TRBV19,NA,TRBJ1-2
SARGGETQY,many,TRBV20-1,NA,TRBJ2-5
SAGQENHEQY,NA,TRBV29-1,TRBD1,TRBJ2-7
ASGIGGGSPSGYT,many,TRBV19,NA,TRBJ1-2
SARNRRGTEAF,NA,TRBV20-1,NA,TRBJ1-1
ASSPQGGATNEKLF,NA,TRBV4-3,TRBD1,TRBJ1-4
ASARWARETQY,NA,TRBV6-5,NA,TRBJ2-5
ASSLATGNNQPQH,many,TRBV7-2,TRBD1,TRBJ1-5
ASSQVGQLYSPLH,NA,TRBV25-1,TRBD1,TRBJ1-6
ASSPASGVFSYGYT,NA,TRBV7-2,NA,TRBJ1-2
SVVLCATGLAGPYEQY,NA,TRBV29-1,TRBD2,TRBJ2-7
ASPGTGTQY,NA,TRBV15,NA,TRBJ2-5
ASSQAGSTNEKLF,many,TRBV7-9,NA,TRBJ1-4
ATSRDSLESSYEQY,few,TRBV15,NA,TRBJ2-7
ASSYGTGQETQY,many,TRBV6-6,NA,TRBJ2-5
ATRTDRAGGYT,many,TRBV19,TRBD1,TRBJ1-2
ASWPTNEKLF,NA,TRBV25-1,NA,TRBJ1-4
ASSNLQGTGYT,many,TRBV19,TRBD1,TRBJ1-2